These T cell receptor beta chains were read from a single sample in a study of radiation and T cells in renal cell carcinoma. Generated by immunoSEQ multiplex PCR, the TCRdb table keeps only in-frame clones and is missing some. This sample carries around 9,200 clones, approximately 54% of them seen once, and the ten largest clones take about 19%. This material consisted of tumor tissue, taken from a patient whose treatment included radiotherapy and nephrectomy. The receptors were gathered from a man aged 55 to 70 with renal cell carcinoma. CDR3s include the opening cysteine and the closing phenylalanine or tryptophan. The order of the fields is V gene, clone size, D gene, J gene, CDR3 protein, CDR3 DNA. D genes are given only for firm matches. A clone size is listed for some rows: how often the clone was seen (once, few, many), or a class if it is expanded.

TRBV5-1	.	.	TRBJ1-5	CASSEGVDQPQHF	TGCGCCAGCAGCGAGGGGGTGGATCAGCCCCAGCATTTT
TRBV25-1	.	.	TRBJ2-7	CASSDGQSTSEQYF	TGTGCCAGCAGTGATGGACAGAGCACCTCCGAGCAGTACTTC
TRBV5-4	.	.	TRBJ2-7	CASSQDGGTGSYEQYF	TGTGCCAGCAGCCAAGACGGCGGGACCGGCTCCTACGAGCAGTACTTC
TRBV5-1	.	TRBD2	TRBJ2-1	CAGPGLAGNNSYNEQFF	TGCGCCGGCCCGGGACTAGCGGGAAACAACTCCTACAATGAGCAGTTCTTC
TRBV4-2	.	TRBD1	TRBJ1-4	CASSQDRRGQGQTNEKLFF	TGTGCCAGCAGCCAAGATAGAAGAGGACAGGGACAAACTAATGAAAAACTGTTTTTT
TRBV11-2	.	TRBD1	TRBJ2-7	CASSLDRGSDEQYF	TGTGCCAGCAGCTTAGACAGGGGGTCAGACGAGCAGTACTTC
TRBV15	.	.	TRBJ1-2	CATSRVSRGIGYTF	TGTGCCACCAGCAGGGTGTCCAGGGGCATAGGCTACACCTTC
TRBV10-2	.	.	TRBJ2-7	CASREHGTTSSYEQYF	TGCGCCAGCAGAGAACACGGGACAACAAGCTCCTACGAGCAGTACTTC
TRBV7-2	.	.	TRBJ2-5	CASSSRPDSAQETQYF	TGTGCCAGCAGCTCCCGCCCCGACAGCGCTCAAGAGACCCAGTACTTC
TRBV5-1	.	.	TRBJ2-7	CASSPNSGSYYEQYF	TGCGCCAGCAGCCCTAATAGCGGATCTTACTACGAGCAGTACTTC
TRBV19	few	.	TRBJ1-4	CASSIYGSEKLFF	TGTGCCAGTAGTATTTATGGGAGTGAAAAACTGTTTTTT
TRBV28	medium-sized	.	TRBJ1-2	CASSPQLGYYGYTF	TGTGCCAGCAGTCCCCAACTGGGATACTATGGCTACACCTTC
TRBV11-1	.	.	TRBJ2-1	CASSLRTEWNEQFF	TGTGCCAGCAGCTTAAGGACCGAGTGGAATGAGCAGTTCTTC
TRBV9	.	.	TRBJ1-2	CASSAGVYGYTF	TGTGCCAGCAGCGCCGGTGTCTATGGCTACACCTTC
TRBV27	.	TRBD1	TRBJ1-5	CASSLGTAQGPQHF	TGTGCCAGCAGTTTAGGGACAGCCCAGGGGCCCCAGCATTTT
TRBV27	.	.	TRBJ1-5	CASRQGWNQPQHF	TGTGCCAGCAGACAGGGATGGAATCAGCCCCAGCATTTT
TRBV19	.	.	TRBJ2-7	CASSPDPGVSRYEQYF	TGTGCCAGTAGTCCCGATCCAGGGGTGAGTCGCTACGAGCAGTACTTC
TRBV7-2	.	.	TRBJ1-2	CASSLGSAGYTF	TGTGCCAGCAGCTTAGGATCCGCAGGCTACACCTTC
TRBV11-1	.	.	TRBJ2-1	CASSLGGLEQFF	TGTGCCAGCAGCTTAGGGGGACTGGAGCAGTTCTTC
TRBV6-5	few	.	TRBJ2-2	CASSYSNTGTEGLFF	TGTGCCAGCAGTTACTCGAACACAGGGACGGAGGGGCTGTTTTTT
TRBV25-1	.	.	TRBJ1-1	CATIRGYSAFF	TGTGCCACCATCCGAGGGTATTCAGCTTTCTTT
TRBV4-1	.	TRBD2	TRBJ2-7	CASTESSGSPPYEQYF	TGCGCCAGCACCGAGTCGAGCGGGAGCCCTCCCTACGAGCAGTACTTC
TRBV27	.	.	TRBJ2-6	CASSFDSGANVLTF	TGTGCCAGCAGTTTCGACTCTGGGGCCAACGTCCTGACTTTC
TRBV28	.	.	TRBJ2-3	CASSFPWESTDTQYF	TGTGCCAGCAGTTTCCCCTGGGAGAGCACAGATACGCAGTATTTT
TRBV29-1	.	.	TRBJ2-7	CSVARVAYEQYF	TGCAGCGTCGCCAGGGTTGCCTACGAGCAGTACTTC
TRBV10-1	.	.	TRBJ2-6	CASSGPSGANVLTF	TGCGCCAGCAGTGGGCCGTCCGGGGCCAACGTCCTGACTTTC
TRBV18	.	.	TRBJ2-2	CASSPTKGPGELFF	TGTGCCAGCTCACCGACGAAGGGACCCGGGGAGCTGTTTTTT
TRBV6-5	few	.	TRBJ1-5	CASSYSGHQPQHF	TGTGCCAGCAGTTACTCGGGCCACCAGCCCCAGCATTTT
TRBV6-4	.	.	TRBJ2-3	CASSDAAGSTDTQYF	TGTGCCAGCAGTGATGCGGCGGGGAGCACAGATACGCAGTATTTT
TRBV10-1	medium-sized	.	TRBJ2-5	CASSESWPKETQYF	TGCGCCAGCAGTGAGTCGTGGCCGAAAGAGACCCAGTACTTC
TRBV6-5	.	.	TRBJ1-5	CASSEETFRTQHF	TGTGCCAGCAGTGAAGAAACTTTTCGGACCCAGCATTTT
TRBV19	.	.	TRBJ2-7	CASSTRAAGGSYEQYF	TGTGCCAGTAGCACCAGGGCTGCTGGAGGTTCCTACGAGCAGTACTTC
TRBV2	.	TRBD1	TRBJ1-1	CASSEQGGNTEAFF	TGTGCCAGCAGTGAACAGGGGGGGAACACTGAAGCTTTCTTT
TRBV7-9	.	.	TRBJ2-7	CASSLGVGTNEQYF	TGTGCCAGCAGCTTAGGAGTGGGCACGAACGAGCAGTACTTC
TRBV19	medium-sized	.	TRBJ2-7	CASSTPGLIYEQYF	TGTGCCAGTAGTACCCCGGGACTTATCTACGAGCAGTACTTC
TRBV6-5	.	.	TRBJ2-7	CASSYSFGSGSYEQYF	TGTGCCAGCAGTTACTCGTTTGGGTCGGGTTCCTACGAGCAGTACTTC
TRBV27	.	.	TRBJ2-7	CASSSPRGITYEQYF	TGTGCCAGCAGTTCACCTCGGGGGATTACCTACGAGCAGTACTTC
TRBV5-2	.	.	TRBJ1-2	CASSTRQTDGYTF	TGTGCCAGCAGCACGCGACAGACCGATGGCTACACCTTC
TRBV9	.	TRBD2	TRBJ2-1	CASSVEDGRVDEQFF	TGTGCCAGCAGCGTAGAGGACGGGAGGGTAGATGAGCAGTTCTTC
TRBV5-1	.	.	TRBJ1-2	CASSLYKRGGYGYTF	TGTGCCAGCAGCTTGTATAAAAGAGGGGGCTATGGCTACACCTTC
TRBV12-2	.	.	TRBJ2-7	CARRGQYF	TGTGCGCGACGGGGGCAGTACTTC
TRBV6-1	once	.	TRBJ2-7	CASRFHRDSYEQYF	TGTGCCAGCAGGTTCCACAGGGACTCCTACGAGCAGTACTTC
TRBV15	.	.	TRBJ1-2	CATSRDRAVPNYGYTF	TGTGCCACCAGCAGAGATAGGGCTGTCCCTAACTATGGCTACACCTTC
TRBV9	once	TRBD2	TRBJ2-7	CASSVTSTNYEQYF	TGTGCCAGCAGCGTGACTAGCACTAACTACGAGCAGTACTTC
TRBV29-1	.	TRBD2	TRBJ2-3	CSVVLAGTIDTQYF	TGCAGCGTTGTCCTAGCGGGAACTATAGATACGCAGTATTTT
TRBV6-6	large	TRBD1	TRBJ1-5	CASTGQGNQPQHF	TGTGCCAGCACGGGACAGGGGAATCAGCCCCAGCATTTT
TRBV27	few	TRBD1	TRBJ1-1	CASRPETGGRAFF	TGTGCCAGCAGGCCTGAGACAGGGGGCAGAGCTTTCTTT
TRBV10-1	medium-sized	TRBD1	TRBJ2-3	CASSESQGGPLWYF	TGCGCCAGCAGTGAGTCACAGGGGGGACCCTTATGGTATTTT